This TCR beta chain was captured in a study of OX40 agonist ivuxolimab in advanced cancers. As for the study in general: Patients in dose escalation had liver, melanoma, kidney or head and neck cancers. General study points: The mean number of expanded clones was higher in CD8+ T cells than in CD4+. Nonresponders included some who also had low normalized T-cell clonal expansion. No antigen was identified for the clonally expanded peripheral T cells.

Regarding this clone: Antigen: not known. This likely came from a read error, as a far larger clone is one base away. Other DNA sequences in this specimen translate into the identical CDR3.

This CDR3 is built from 16 residues. The repertoire was sequenced with immunoSEQ multiplex PCR; TCRdb's copy has only in-frame clones and lacks some. The repertoire includes 60,000 to 65,000 clones, 84% of them detected once, and approximately 9.8% sits in the top ten. The rearrangement joins TRBV5-2 to TRBJ1-5; the table's D call of TRBD1 was not tested on the DNA. TRBV5-2 is recorded as a pseudogene. This receptor was obtained from an adult with an advanced solid tumor such as melanoma, head and neck, liver or kidney cancer. The input for sequencing was CD4+ or CD8+ T cells sorted from blood, taken in a trial of the OX40 agonist ivuxolimab. The CDR3 protein is CASSQGTENSNQPQHF. The DNA of the CDR3 is TGTGCCAGCAGCCAGGGGACAGAAAATAGCAATCAGCCCCAGCATTTT.